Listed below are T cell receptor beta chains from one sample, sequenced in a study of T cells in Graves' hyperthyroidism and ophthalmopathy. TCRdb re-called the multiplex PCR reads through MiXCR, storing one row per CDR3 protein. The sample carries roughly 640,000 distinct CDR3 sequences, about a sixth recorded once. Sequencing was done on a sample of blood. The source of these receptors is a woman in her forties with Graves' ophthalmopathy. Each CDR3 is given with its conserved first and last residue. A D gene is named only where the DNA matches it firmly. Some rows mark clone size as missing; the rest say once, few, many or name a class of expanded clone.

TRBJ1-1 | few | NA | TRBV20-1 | CSARSSSRHTEAFF | TGCAGTGCTAGATCGAGTTCGAGGCACACTGAAGCTTTCTTT
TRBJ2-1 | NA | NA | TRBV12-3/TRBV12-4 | CASMGGGHNEQFF | TGTGCCAGCATGGGGGGGGGGCACAATGAGCAGTTCTTC
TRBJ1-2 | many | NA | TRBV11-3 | CASSLEGTSNYGYTF | TGTGCCAGCAGCTTAGAAGGCACCTCTAACTATGGCTACACCTTC
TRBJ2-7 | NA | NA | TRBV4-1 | CASSQGWGRFGEQYF | TGCGCCAGCAGCCAAGGGTGGGGACGGTTCGGGGAGCAGTACTTC
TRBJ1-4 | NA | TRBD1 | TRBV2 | CASSAQGATNEKLFF | TGTGCCAGCAGCGCTCAGGGGGCGACTAATGAAAAACTGTTTTTT
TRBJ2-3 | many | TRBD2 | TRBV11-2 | CASRRGLAPLADTQYF | TGTGCCAGCAGAAGGGGACTAGCGCCCCTTGCAGATACGCAGTATTTT
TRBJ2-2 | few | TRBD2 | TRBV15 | CATSTGGTGELFF | TGTGCCACCAGCACGGGGGGCACCGGGGAGCTGTTTTTT
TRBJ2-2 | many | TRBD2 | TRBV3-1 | CASSSTRSGGAGELFF | TGTGCCAGCAGCTCCACACGAAGCGGGGGGGCCGGGGAGCTGTTTTTT
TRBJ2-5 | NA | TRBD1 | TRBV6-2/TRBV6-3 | CAISQGGRQETQYF | TGTGCCATCAGTCAAGGGGGCCGGCAAGAGACCCAGTACTTC
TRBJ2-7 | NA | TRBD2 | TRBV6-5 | CASSYRERGYNEQYF | TGTGCCAGCAGTTACAGGGAGCGGGGCTACAATGAGCAGTACTTC
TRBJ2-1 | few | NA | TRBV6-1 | CASSERRYVNQGSRNEQFF | TGTGCCAGCAGTGAGCGGAGGTACGTGAACCAGGGGAGTAGAAATGAGCAGTTCTTC
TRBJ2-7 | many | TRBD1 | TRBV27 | CASSLQGADEQYF | TGTGCCAGCAGTTTGCAGGGGGCGGACGAGCAGTACTTC
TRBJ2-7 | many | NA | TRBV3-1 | CASSQGPRSYEQYF | TGTGCCAGCAGCCAAGGTCCTAGGAGTTACGAGCAGTACTTC
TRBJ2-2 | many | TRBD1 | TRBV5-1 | CASSLDRGWDTGELFF | TGCGCCAGCAGCTTGGACAGGGGATGGGACACCGGGGAGCTGTTTTTT
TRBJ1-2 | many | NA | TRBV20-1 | CSAQPDSNYGYTF | TGCAGTGCTCAGCCGGACAGCAACTATGGCTACACCTTC
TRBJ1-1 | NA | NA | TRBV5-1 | CASSLGIGGEAFF | TGCGCCAGCAGCTTGGGGATAGGGGGTGAAGCTTTCTTT
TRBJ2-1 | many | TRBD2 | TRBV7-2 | CASSSHIPAGGSYNEQFF | TGTGCCAGCAGCTCCCACATTCCAGCGGGGGGCTCCTACAATGAGCAGTTCTTC
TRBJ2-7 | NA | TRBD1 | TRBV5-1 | CASSLRSRTGPESYYYEQYF | TGCGCCAGCAGCTTGCGATCCCGGACAGGCCCCGAATCCTACTACTACGAGCAGTACTTC
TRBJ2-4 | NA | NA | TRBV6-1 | CASSPVPAKNIQYF | TGTGCCAGCAGTCCCGTCCCGGCCAAAAACATTCAGTACTTC
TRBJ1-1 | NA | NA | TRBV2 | CASRGGGGWDTEAFF | TGTGCCAGCAGGGGGGGGGGGGGGTGGGACACTGAAGCTTTCTTT
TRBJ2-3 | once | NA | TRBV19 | CASSIDRVSTDTQYF | TGTGCCAGTAGTATAGACAGGGTGAGCACAGATACGCAGTATTTT
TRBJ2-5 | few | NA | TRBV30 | CAWRKRETQYF | TGTGCCTGGCGGAAGAGGGAGACCCAGTACTTC
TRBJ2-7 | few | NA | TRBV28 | CASSNTGVPYEQYF | TGTGCCAGCAGCAACACGGGAGTACCCTACGAGCAGTACTTC
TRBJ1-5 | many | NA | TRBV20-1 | CSALGSQRSDSNQPQHF | TGCAGTGCCTTAGGGAGTCAAAGGTCCGATAGCAATCAGCCCCAGCATTTT
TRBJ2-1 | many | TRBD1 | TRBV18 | CASSPLTGGDEQFF | TGTGCCAGCTCACCACTGACAGGGGGGGATGAGCAGTTCTTC
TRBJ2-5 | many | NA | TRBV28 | CASSSFQGRLSEETQYF | TGTGCCAGCAGTTCCTTTCAGGGGCGACTTAGCGAAGAGACCCAGTACTTC
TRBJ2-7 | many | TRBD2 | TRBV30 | CAWTSGYEQYF | TGTGCCTGGACTAGCGGCTACGAGCAGTACTTC
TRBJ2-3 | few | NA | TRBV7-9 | CASSLEGDYESKYF | TGTGCCAGCAGCTTAGAGGGGGACTACGAAAGCAAGTATTTT
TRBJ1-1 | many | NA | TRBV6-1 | CASRVPGAVGEAFF | TGTGCCAGCCGAGTCCCCGGGGCAGTAGGTGAAGCTTTCTTT
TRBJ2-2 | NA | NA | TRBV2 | CASSETGAGKLFF | TGTGCCAGCAGCGAAACAGGTGCCGGGAAGCTGTTTTTT
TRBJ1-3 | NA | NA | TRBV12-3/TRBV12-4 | CASSALEDTIYF | TGTGCCAGCAGCGCCCTGGAGGACACCATATATTTT
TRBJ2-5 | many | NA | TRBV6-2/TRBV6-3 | CASSSPVRVKYF | TGTGCCAGCAGTTCCCCCGTCAGGGTCAAGTACTTC
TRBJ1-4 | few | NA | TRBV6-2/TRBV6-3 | CASSYSIIMAKLFF | TGTGCCAGCAGTTACTCGATCATTATGGCCAAACTGTTTTTT
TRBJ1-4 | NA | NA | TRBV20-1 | CSANGQTTNEKLFF | TGCAGTGCAAACGGACAGACCACTAATGAAAAACTGTTTTTT
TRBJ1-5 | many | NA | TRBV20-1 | CSAIPTGNSNQPQHF | TGCAGTGCTATCCCGACAGGCAATAGCAATCAGCCCCAGCATTTT
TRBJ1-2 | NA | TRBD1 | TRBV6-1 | CASSLRTDRVGYTF | TGTGCCAGCAGCCTTCGCACCGACAGGGTTGGCTACACCTTC
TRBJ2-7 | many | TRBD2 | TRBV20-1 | CSAPGLAGGARTEQYF | TGCAGTGCCCCGGGACTAGCGGGAGGAGCCCGGACCGAGCAGTACTTC
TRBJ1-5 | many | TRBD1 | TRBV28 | CASSIQGVTPNQPQHF | TGTGCCAGCAGCATACAGGGGGTAACCCCCAATCAGCCCCAGCATTTT
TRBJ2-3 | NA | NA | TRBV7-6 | CASSLAGGGVTDTQYF | TGTGCCAGCAGCTTAGCGGGAGGGGGAGTAACAGATACGCAGTATTTT
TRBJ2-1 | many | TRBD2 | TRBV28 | CASSAPLAGEGNEQFF | TGTGCCAGCAGTGCCCCACTAGCGGGAGAGGGCAATGAGCAGTTCTTC
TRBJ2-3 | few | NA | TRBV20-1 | CSASFDWFSSTDTQYF | TGCAGTGCTTCCTTTGATTGGTTCTCTAGCACAGATACGCAGTATTTT
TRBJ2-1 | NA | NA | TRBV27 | CASIQTQGNGGGNEQFF | TGTGCCAGCATCCAGACCCAAGGGAACGGGGGTGGCAATGAGCAGTTCTTC
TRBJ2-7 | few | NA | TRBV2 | CASSPLGHTRYRYEQYF | TGTGCCAGCTCACCATTGGGACACACCCGATACCGGTACGAGCAGTACTTC
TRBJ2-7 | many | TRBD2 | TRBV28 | CASSPIAGVYEQYF | TGTGCCAGCAGTCCAATAGCGGGAGTCTACGAGCAGTACTTC
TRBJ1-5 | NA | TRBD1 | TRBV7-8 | CASRLDRTPGKQPQHF | TGTGCCAGCAGATTGGACAGGACCCCAGGCAAACAGCCCCAGCATTTT